These 29 T cell receptor beta chains share one sample of origin, sequenced in a study of response to subunit inactivated influenza vaccine listed by TCRdb under 2018. Library generation was performed with RT-PCR. Sequenced on an Illumina HiSeq 2500. TCRdb reprocessed the public reads (quality trimming at Q25 with fastp, clone calling with MiXCR) and kept in-frame beta chains. Rows are combined by CDR3 protein, so each entry shows the most common genes and DNA. Present in this sample are about 480,000 distinct CDR3 sequences, roughly 13% of which were seen just once. The ten largest make up less than 15% of the sample. The time point label here, explained by the study, means: 40 to 45 days after influenza vaccine administration. Sample: PBMCs from blood, taken roughly 45 days after vaccination. These receptor sequences come from a man over 45 who received an inactivated influenza vaccine. Donor details come from another sample of the same person, matched by shared clones.

This clonotype was detected many times. The rearrangement joins TRBV5-5 to TRBJ1-5; D unclear. The CDR3 extends over 16 amino acids. V was trimmed by 4 bases and J by 2 bases, leaving 16 bases between them. CDR1 is SGHKS, CDR2 YYEKEE, per germline (reference sequence). The CDR3 loop is CASSATELSGNQPQHF. CDR3 bases: TGTGCCAGCAGCGCGACCGAACTTTCGGGCAATCAGCCCCAGCATTTT.

The chain recombines TRBV6-1 with TRBJ2-7; 10 bases fit TRBD2. The CDR3 has 16 amino acids. CDR1 MNHNS and CDR2 SASEGT come from the germline V gene. J gave up 0 bases and V 4 bases, and 6 bases lay outside the gene matches. The CDR3 coding sequence is TGTGCCAGCAGTGGGTTAGCGGGAGGCCTCTCCTACGAGCAGTACTTC. As protein: CASSGLAGGLSYEQYF.

The chain links TRBV20-1 to TRBJ2-2; no clear D. Deletions cut 4 bases from V and 5 bases from J, with 14 bases between. The CDR3 is made up of 14 amino acids. Germline V gene lookup returns CDR1 DFQATT and CDR2 SNEGSKA (reference sequence). Here the CDR3 reads CSANRALDTGELFF. DNA of the CDR3: TGCAGTGCTAATCGGGCTCTGGATACCGGGGAGCTGTTTTTT.

This clonotype turned up a few times. The chain employs TRBV20-1 and TRBJ2-1, with TRBD1 matching over 7 bases. The CDR3 length is 14 residues. Germline V gene sequence: CDR1 DFQATT, CDR2 SNEGSKA (reference sequence). V lost 6 bases, J lost 7 bases, and 12 bases stayed unmatched. In DNA, the CDR3 is TGCAGTGCCAAACAGGGGCGTGCTGAGAATGAGCAGTTCTTC. It codes for CSAKQGRAENEQFF.

This clonotype has just a few counts. The J gene is TRBJ1-2, the V gene TRBV6-4, with D possibly being TRBD1 (5 bases). V gave up 3 bases and J gave up 4 bases, with 18 bases separating them. CDR1 is MRHNA and CDR2 is SNTAGT in the germline V gene. The CDR3 runs to 16 residues. The CDR3 sequence is CASSESSRVFIYGYTF. CDR3 bases: TGTGCCAGCAGTGAGTCCAGCAGGGTTTTCATCTATGGCTACACCTTC.

This clonotype was seen a handful of times. V and J are TRBV12-3 or TRBV12-4 and TRBJ1-3; D is undetermined. The CDR3 covers 16 residues. Trimming removed 7 bases from V and 0 bases from J, with 16 bases in between. CDR3 region: CASTAREGYSGNTIYF. The CDR3 DNA is TGTGCCAGCACCGCGAGGGAGGGTTACTCTGGAAACACCATATATTTT.

This clonotype turned up a few times. The V and J genes are TRBV28 and TRBJ2-3; 8 nucleotides agree with TRBD1. The trim removed 11 bases at V and 2 bases at J, leaving 12 bases unmatched. This CDR3 contains 15 residues. Germline CDR1 is MDHEN and CDR2 is SYDVKM. The CDR3 region is CAGSRTGYSTDTQYF. The DNA for the CDR3 is TGTGCCGGATCGAGGACAGGGTACTCCACAGATACGCAGTATTTT.

The genes are TRBV20-1 and TRBJ1-6, with D perhaps matching TRBD1 (6 bases). Germline V gene data show CDR1 as DFQATT and CDR2 as SNEGSKA (reference sequence). Trimming stripped 1 base from V and 10 bases from J, with 20 bases between. The CDR3 is 16 amino acids. The CDR3 region has the DNA TGCAGTGCTAGAGTTTTCGCGGCCCGCAGGGGCTCACCCCTCCACTTT. Its translation: CSARVFAARRGSPLHF.

This chain joins TRBV5-1 and TRBJ2-7; TRBD1 matches 7 bases. CDR1 SGHRS and CDR2 YFSETQ come from the germline V gene. This CDR3 spans 15 amino acids. Unmatched junction bases numbered 7, after V lost 4 bases and J lost 0 bases. In DNA, the CDR3 is TGCGCCAGCAGCAGTATTGACAGGGTCTCCTACGAGCAGTACTTC. This gives the protein CASSSIDRVSYEQYF.

This clonotype was detected a few times. A read error may be the cause here, since a much bigger clone is one base away. The rearrangement links TRBV6-1 to TRBJ1-2, with 9 bases that match TRBD1. Germline lookup yields CDR1 MNHNS and CDR2 SASEGT. There are 14 residues in the CDR3. Trimming removed 6 bases from V and 6 bases from J; junction bases left unmatched: 8. The CDR3 bases are TGTGCCAGCAGCGACCCGGGACAGGGTGATGGCTACACCTTC. Residues: CASSDPGQGDGYTF.

This chain connects TRBV7-2 to TRBJ1-4, with no clear D. V lost 1 base and J 2 bases, leaving 5 bases between the germline ends. The CDR3 extends over 14 amino acids. Germline lookup yields CDR1 SGHTA and CDR2 FQGNSA. The CDR3 coding sequence is TGTGCCAGCAGCTTAGGTTGGACTAATGAAAAACTGTTTTTT. Protein: CASSLGWTNEKLFF.

The table lists this clonotype with a few counts. V gene TRBV5-5 combines with J gene TRBJ2-5; D is perhaps TRBD1 (6 bases). CDR1 is SGHKS, CDR2 YYEKEE, per germline (reference sequence). The CDR3 has 16 amino acids. V was clipped by 2 bases and J by 3 bases, with 17 bases between them. CDR3 coding DNA: TGTGCCAGCAGCTTAACACTCCGGGACACAGAAGAGACCCAGTACTTC. As protein: CASSLTLRDTEETQYF.

This clonotype was observed a handful of times. The V and J genes are TRBV4-2 and TRBJ2-1; 8 positions agree with TRBD2. Germline loops: CDR1 LGHNA, CDR2 YNFKEQ. CDR3 length equals 15 residues. Losses at the gene ends were 1 base for V and 7 bases for J; bases not matched to a gene: 6. CDR3 loop: CASSQVGGAGNEQFF. In DNA form, the CDR3 reads TGTGCCAGCAGCCAAGTCGGGGGGGCCGGTAATGAGCAGTTCTTC.

This clonotype was detected only a few times. The chain's CDR3 is CASSYFWGSGEQFF. In DNA form, the CDR3 reads TGTGCCAGCAGTTATTTTTGGGGATCGGGTGAGCAGTTCTTC. J is TRBJ2-1 and V is TRBV6-5, with unresolved D. V lost 3 bases and J lost 9, with 15 bases in between. This CDR3 spans 14 amino acids. Germline CDR1 is MNHEY and CDR2 is SVGAGI.

J is TRBJ2-3 and V is TRBV20-1; the D is unclear. CDR1 is DFQATT, CDR2 SNEGSKA, per germline (reference sequence). CDR3 length: 13 amino acids. V was trimmed by 1 base and J by 1 base, leaving 6 bases between them. The CDR3 DNA reads as TGCAGTGCTAGAGTCGTGGGCACAGATACGCAGTATTTT. Its translation: CSARVVGTDTQYF.

This clonotype has only a few counts. The genes are TRBV5-6 and TRBJ2-5, with D unclear. Trimming stripped 4 bases from V and 4 bases from J, with 11 bases between. The CDR3 loop spans 13 amino acids. Germline-derived CDR1 and CDR2 are SGHDT and YYEEEE. CDR3 coding DNA: TGTGCCAGCAGCCCGACATGGGGAGAGACCCAGTACTTC. Translating it yields CASSPTWGETQYF.

This clonotype came up a few times. The CDR3 bases are TGCGCCAGCAGCTTGGACAGGGGCCATAATTCACCCCTCCACTTT. Protein sequence: CASSLDRGHNSPLHF. The chain is built from TRBV5-1 and TRBJ1-6; 7 bases are a match to TRBD1. The CDR3 contains 15 residues. Per the germline V gene, CDR1 is SGHRS and CDR2 is YFSETQ. Trimming took 0 bases from V and 5 from J; bases not matched to a gene: 2.

This clonotype has a handful of counts. The genes are TRBV7-6 and TRBJ2-7; 8 bases line up with TRBD2. CDR1 SGHVS and CDR2 FNYEAQ come from the germline V gene. The ends lost 7 bases at V and 4 bases at J; junction bases unmatched: 9. The CDR3 spans 14 residues. CDR3: CASTPQSGSYEQYF. CDR3 nucleotides: TGTGCCAGCACCCCCCAGAGCGGGAGTTACGAGCAGTACTTC.

This clonotype was seen more than once but under ten times. The V gene is TRBV4-2, the J gene TRBJ1-4; 7 nucleotides match TRBD1. The germline V gene encodes CDR1 LGHNA and CDR2 YNFKEQ. This CDR3 contains 15 residues. Trimming at V came to 4 bases and at J to 0 bases, leaving 2 bases not matched to a gene. The CDR3 sequence: CASSPTGATNEKLFF. The CDR3 DNA reads TGTGCCAGCAGCCCTACAGGGGCAACTAATGAAAAACTGTTTTTT.

The genes are TRBV5-1 and TRBJ2-7, with 7 bases lining up with TRBD2. There are 18 residues in the CDR3. The germline V gene encodes CDR1 SGHRS and CDR2 YFSETQ. Trimming cost V 4 bases and J 1 base; bases outside gene matches: 17. CDR3 DNA: TGCGCCAGCAGCCCCTCCTTGCGGCGGGGGACCTCTTCCTACGAGCAGTACTTC. It translates to CASSPSLRRGTSSYEQYF. The whole variable domain, remainder taken from reference TRBV5-1 and TRBJ2-7, is KAGVTQTPRYLIKTRGQQVTLSCSPISGHRSVSWYQQTPGQGLQFLFEYFSETQRNKGNFPGRFSGRQFSNSRSEMNVSTLELGDSALYLCASSPSLRRGTSSYEQYFGPGTRLTVT.

This chain uses TRBV5-1 with TRBJ2-7; a weak D match, TRBD2 (5 bases). CDR1 and CDR2 (germline): SGHRS, YFSETQ. This CDR3 spans 12 amino acids. The V and J ends lost 5 bases and 3 bases respectively, with 9 bases between them. In DNA form, the CDR3 reads TGCGCCAGCAGGGACGGGGACTACGAGCAGTACTTC. It yields the protein CASRDGDYEQYF.

This clonotype was counted a few times. V gene TRBV9 combines with J gene TRBJ2-3, with TRBD1 identical over 9 bases. This CDR3 contains 15 residues. CDR1 and CDR2 (germline): SGDLS, YYNGEE. With V trimmed by 3 bases and J by 4 bases, 6 bases remained unmatched. For the CDR3, the DNA is TGTGCCAGCAGCGCGGACAGGGGAGGGGCAGATACGCAGTATTTT. This encodes CASSADRGGADTQYF.

This clonotype showed up many times. V and J are TRBV5-1 and TRBJ2-1; perhaps D is TRBD1 or TRBD2 (5 bases each). Germline V gives CDR1 SGHRS, CDR2 YFSETQ. This CDR3 spans 15 amino acids. The V and J ends lost 1 base and 12 bases respectively, with 20 bases between them. The CDR3 is CASSLSSGTKVAQFF. CDR3 DNA sequence: TGCGCCAGCAGCTTGTCTTCTGGGACCAAGGTAGCGCAGTTCTTC.

This chain uses TRBV28 with TRBJ2-7; D is perhaps TRBD1 or TRBD2 (6 bases each). This CDR3 comprises 15 residues. V was clipped by 2 bases and J by 2 bases, with 13 bases between them. Germline V gives CDR1 MDHEN, CDR2 SYDVKM. DNA of the CDR3: TGTGCCAGCAGTTTAGGGGGCCGGGGGACCTACGAGCAGTACTTC. Translated: CASSLGGRGTYEQYF.

This clonotype was detected a few times. DNA of the CDR3: TGTGCCACCAGCGCCCGGATTCTGGGTAGCGATGAGCAGTTCTTC. Its translation: CATSARILGSDEQFF. The V call is TRBV15, the J call TRBJ2-1; tentative D call: TRBD2 (5 bases). Trimming stripped 5 bases from V and 8 bases from J, with 19 bases between. CDR3 length: 15 amino acids. CDR1 LNHNV and CDR2 YYDKDF come from the germline V gene (reference sequence).

About this clonotype: At one boundary the junction diverges from the germline segment, which might be a read error. The chain employs TRBV20-1 and TRBJ2-3, with a weak D call TRBD2 (6 bases). In germline, CDR1 is DFQATT, CDR2 SNEGSKA (reference sequence). The CDR3 consists of 10 residues. CDR3 amino acids: CSARLDSQYF. The DNA of the CDR3 is TGCAGTGCTCGACTAGATTCGCAGTATTTT.

This clonotype was detected only a few times. V usage is TRBV7-9 and J usage is TRBJ1-1; perhaps TRBD1 as D (6 bases). The CDR3 is made up of 15 amino acids. Germline CDR1 and CDR2: SEHNR and FQNEAQ (reference sequence). The V gene lost 6 bases and the J gene lost 4 bases, with 18 bases spanning the gap. CDR3 loop: CASRPPGAVSTEAFF. In DNA form, the CDR3 reads TGTGCCAGCAGACCACCAGGGGCGGTGAGCACTGAAGCTTTCTTT. Full variable domain (missing parts from reference TRBV7-9 and TRBJ1-1): DTGVSQNPRHKITKRGQNVTFRCDPISEHNRLYWYRQTLGQGPEFLTYFQNEAQLEKSRLLSDRFSAERPKGSFSTLEIQRTEQGDSAMYLCASRPPGAVSTEAFFGQGTRLTVV.

The V call is TRBV28, the J call TRBJ2-7; 10 nucleotides match TRBD1. The CDR3 has 15 amino acids. From germline, CDR1 is MDHEN and CDR2 SYDVKM. After removal of 6 bases from V and 3 bases from J, the junction contained 8 bases not matched to a gene. CDR3 protein: CASSTWDRGNYEQYF. The DNA for the CDR3 is TGTGCCAGCAGCACCTGGGACAGGGGTAACTACGAGCAGTACTTC.

This clonotype was recorded many times. The J gene is TRBJ2-7, the V gene TRBV15; D is ambiguous. The CDR3 runs to 16 residues. The V gene's germline CDR1 is LNHNV and CDR2 YYDKDF (reference sequence). The V gene lost 3 bases and the J gene lost 0 bases, with 15 bases spanning the gap. The CDR3 DNA reads as TGTGCCACCAGCAGTCTCAGCACTACAACCTCCTACGAGCAGTACTTC. As protein: CATSSLSTTTSYEQYF. Together with reference TRBV15 and TRBJ2-7, the CDR3 gives the full variable domain: DAMVIQNPRYQVTQFGKPVTLSCSQTLNHNVMYWYQQKSSQAPKLLFHYYDKDFNNEADTPDNFQSRRPNTSFCFLDIRSPGLGDTAMYLCATSSLSTTTSYEQYFGPGTRLTVT.